A single T cell receptor beta chain is shown here with its context. No antigen is known for it. The entry originates in a study of post-analysis software for immune sequencing data. Study observations and caveats: Diversity measured as normalized Chao1 was significantly lower in multiple sclerosis patients than in controls. Under the F measure, samples that were prepared in one batch clustered strongly together. Elevated frequency relative to controls characterized four or five TRBV segments in patients, TRBV5-6, TRBV5-1 and TRBV20-1 among them.

V lost 7 bases and J lost 10; bases outside the gene matches: 11. This CDR3 is built from 14 residues. CDR1 and CDR2 from the germline V gene are SGHTA and FQGNSA. Unique molecular identifiers had been added to the TCR beta cDNA libraries. Input of roughly 0.85 to 11 million T cells yielded a few hundred thousand cDNA molecules. One entry per CDR3 protein, called by TCRdb with MiXCR from the PCR reads. Among 750,000 to 950,000 distinct CDR3 sequences listed, 40% to 55% were seen once. This sequence joins TRBV7-2 and TRBJ2-1; 9 bases are a match to TRBD2. Sequenced input: blood. This TCR was recovered from a girl under 18 with multiple sclerosis. CDR3 residues: CASTDSGRRAEQFF. The CDR3 DNA reads TGTGCCAGCACCGACAGCGGGAGGAGAGCCGAGCAGTTCTTC. Looking up the rest from reference TRBV7-2 and TRBJ2-1 gives the full variable domain: GAGVSQSPSNKVTEKGKDVELRCDPISGHTALYWYRQSLGQGLEFLIYFQGNSAPDKSGLPSDRFSAERTGGSVSTLTIQRTQQEDSAVYLCASTDSGRRAEQFFGPGTRLTVL.